The present entry profiles one T cell receptor beta chain with its context. It lacks a known antigen. No qualities accompany the bases; no much larger clone lies one base away. V is shortened by 5 bases, J by 4 bases, and the region joining them spans 14 bases. The CDR3 sequence holds 14 residues, the cysteine and phenylalanine included. CDR3 DNA is the only sequence kept; it has 42 bases, read in frame from the first base. Looking up the germline V gene yields CDR1 SGHTA and CDR2 FQGTGA. The CDR3 regions of human TCRbeta chains were subjected to immunosequencing. In the source study's methods: Repertoire TCRs were checked for matches against a reference library of SARS-CoV-2-specific TCRs that had been generated using the MIRA antigen-specificity platform. Breadth meant the fraction of unique TCRs that were SARS-CoV-2-associated, whereas depth meant the fraction of total T cells that were SARS-CoV-2-associated. Using the MIRA data, every spike-specific TCR was mapped to the spike region that the TCR reacted to and assigned to either a CD4 or a CD8 class. Log10-transformed breadth and depth values were compared by one-way ANOVA with Sidak's multiple comparisons tests. TCRdb holds this immuneACCESS table with in-frame rearrangements only. Some clones are missing; in checked studies, unresolved V genes explain under half, and the rest has no known cause. The V and J calls and clone size are taken from that table; D and trimming were inferred from the DNA. A total of more than 150,000 clones appear in this sample, about 94% of them only once. Jointly, the top ten make up about 9.3% of the sample.

This sample is part of a study of T cell responses to AZD1222 COVID-19 vaccine (dated by TCRdb to the early 2020s). With regard to the full study: AZD1222 recipients whose second dose came at about 4 weeks and those whose second dose came at about 12 weeks were combined into one group, since spike-specific TCR depth and breadth did not differ between the two schedules. A total of 230 to 250 trial participants underwent TCR sequencing, of whom about 210 had received two doses of AZD1222 and approximately 25 had received two doses of the MenACWY control vaccine. Trial participants were enrolled by age into subgroups of 18-55, 56-69 and 70-plus years, and roughly 160, 29 and 62 TCR-sequenced participants, respectively, were included in these subgroups.

Taken with the paper, the label for time point translates to: baseline before first vaccination. The vaccinee samples were drawn from two UK trials, COV001 and COV002, one of which was a single-blind randomized controlled phase 2/3 trial testing AZD1222 (ChAdOx1 nCoV-19) in healthy adults. For TCRbeta chain sequencing, PBMC samples were collected from trial participants at day 0 and at day 28 after the second dose. Overall study results and their limits: Because no day 14 peak-response samples were available, the repertoires could be characterized only after the peak T cell response. After two AZD1222 doses, spike-specific TCR breadth and depth were significantly higher than at day 0 and than in MenACWY recipients. Nearly half of unique spike-specific TCRs reportedly recognized epitopes outside regions mutated in the B.1.351 and B.1.1.7 variants. Most participants were white British and females outnumbered males, and the authors suggested that clonal diversity may have been underestimated. The whole spike protein was spanned by vaccine-associated CD4 TCRs, and dominant responses were seen in regions 160-218 and 743-854. Conclusions about previously exposed vaccinees were limited because only six AZD1222 recipients were SARS-CoV-2 seropositive at baseline. In the small 56-69-year group, the increase in depth fell short of significance, most likely because of low power.

This clonotype was sampled from an adult in good health. The sequencing here drew on peripheral blood, taken on day 0 of AZD1222 vaccination. The rearranged segments are TRBV7-3 and TRBJ1-2; no D segment can be confidently identified. The CDR3 region: CASSPEETGYGYTF. In nucleotide form, the sequence is TGTGCCAGCAGCCCCGAGGAGACTGGCTATGGCTACACCTTC.